The present T cell receptor beta chain was sequenced within a study of T-cell reconstitution after alpha-beta-depleted transplantation in children. The germline V gene has CDR1 KGHSH and CDR2 LQKENI. Trimming removed 3 bases at V and 5 bases at J, with 17 bases between. The CDR3 extends over 15 amino acids. The study, taken as a whole, reports: T-cell counts and diversity were attributed mostly to newly produced T cells one year after transplant.

This clonotype occurred a few times. The target antigen is unknown. The library targeted TCRbeta and was prepared with unique molecular identifiers. TCRdb processed the PCR reads anew with MiXCR; each CDR3 protein has one entry. Seen here are fewer than 700,000 distinct CDR3 sequences, approximately 13% observed once, and the top ten hold 2% to 2.5%. The sample in question was PBMCs, mostly from graft donor cells, obtained 360 days after TCRalphabeta/CD19-depleted stem cell transplant. The V call is TRBV18, the J call TRBJ2-7; D not resolved. The receptor was derived from a male patient younger than 18 who had a stem cell transplant for acute myeloid leukemia, so the T cells may come from the graft donor. In nucleotides, the CDR3 is TGTGCCAGCTCACCCATCCGGACGGACCGTGACGAGCAGTACTTC. This sequence encodes CASSPIRTDRDEQYF.